Below are 14 T cell receptor beta chains sequenced from a single sample in a study of blood T cells in healthy people across ages. Through a sample-barcoded 5' primer and a J-beta primer mix, a second PCR was run for 7 to 11 cycles. TCRdb recomputed calls from the 5' RACE reads with MiXCR, one row per CDR3 protein. Among roughly 730,000 distinct CDR3 sequences, roughly three fifths were seen once, and the ten largest hold 25% to 30%. Specimen: blood. The receptors come from a man aged 40-55 years in good health.

The V call is TRBV5-6, the J call TRBJ2-5; 11 bases align to TRBD2. The CDR3 is 16 residues long. From germline, CDR1 is SGHDT and CDR2 YYEEEE. V lost 3 bases and J lost 2; bases outside the gene matches: 6. DNA for the CDR3: TGTGCCAGCAGCTCCCCACTAGCGGGGGCGCAAGAGACCCAGTACTTC. Translated, it gives CASSSPLAGAQETQYF.

In this sample, this clonotype turned up a few times. The chain combines TRBV11-2 with TRBJ2-3; no firm D call. Germline V gives CDR1 SGHAT, CDR2 FQNNGV. This CDR3 has 11 residues. V was trimmed by 8 bases and J by 2 bases, leaving 5 bases between them. The CDR3 sequence: CASQTTDTQYF. In DNA form, the CDR3 reads TGTGCCAGCCAGACCACAGATACGCAGTATTTT.

DNA of the CDR3: TGTGCCAGCATCAAGGACAGGGGGGGGAATTCCTATAATTCACCCCTCCACTTT. Amino acids: CASIKDRGGNSYNSPLHF. The chain recombines TRBV5-8 with TRBJ1-6; 10 bases map to TRBD1. The CDR3 spans 18 residues. Germline values: CDR1 SGHTS, CDR2 YDEGEE. V lost 6 bases and J lost 1; bases outside the gene matches: 10.

J is TRBJ1-2 and V is TRBV4-1; D possibly corresponds to TRBD1 (5 bases). The CDR3 extends over 14 amino acids. Germline V gene data show CDR1 as MGHRA and CDR2 as YSYEKL. With 3 bases removed from V and 2 bases from J, the gap between germline ends came to 10 bases. This CDR3 is CASSQIGANYGYTF. CDR3 sequence (DNA): TGCGCCAGCAGCCAGATTGGGGCAAACTATGGCTACACCTTC.

This clonotype has a handful of counts. The J gene is TRBJ2-7, the V gene TRBV2, with D possibly called TRBD1 or TRBD2 (5 bases each). V shed 5 bases and J shed 3 bases, with 20 bases lying between them. CDR1 SNHLY and CDR2 FYNNEI come from the germline V gene. The CDR3 length is 16 residues. The CDR3 coding sequence is TGTGCCAGCAGTTGGGGCAACGGACTGGAATACTACGAGCAGTACTTC. This translates into CASSWGNGLEYYEQYF.

The chain recombines TRBV5-1 with TRBJ1-6; no clear D gene. Germline values: CDR1 SGHRS, CDR2 YFSETQ. The CDR3 spans 14 residues. The V gene lost 0 bases and the J gene lost 11 bases, with 12 bases spanning the gap. The CDR3 DNA reads TGCGCCAGCAGCTTGGATGGGTGGTCGGCACCCCTCCACTTT. Its protein is CASSLDGWSAPLHF. Combining the CDR3 with reference TRBV5-1 and TRBJ1-6 gives the whole variable domain KAGVTQTPRYLIKTRGQQVTLSCSPISGHRSVSWYQQTPGQGLQFLFEYFSETQRNKGNFPGRFSGRQFSNSRSEMNVSTLELGDSALYLCASSLDGWSAPLHFGNGTRLTVT.

The V gene is TRBV6-2 or TRBV6-3, the J gene TRBJ1-1; no firm D call. Trimming took off 6 bases at V and 3 bases at J, with 11 bases between the two ends. Germline CDR1 reads MNHEY; CDR2 reads SVGEGT. The CDR3 has 13 residues. In DNA, the CDR3 is TGTGCCAGCAGCCCGGACCAATACACTGAAGCTTTCTTT. Translation: CASSPDQYTEAFF.

As DNA, the CDR3 is TGCGCCAGCAGCCCGGGGGACAGGGGCAGCGTAAAACTGTTTTTT. Translating gives CASSPGDRGSVKLFF. This sequence joins TRBV5-1 and TRBJ1-4; TRBD1 agrees at 10 bases. There are 15 residues in the CDR3. Losses at the gene ends were 4 bases for V and 10 bases for J; bases not matched to a gene: 10. Germline V gene sequence: CDR1 SGHRS, CDR2 YFSETQ.

This clonotype came up a few times. The chain uses TRBV27 and TRBJ2-4; D not certain. The DNA matches TRBJ2-7 better at its end, which makes the J call doubtful. Looked up from germline, CDR1 is MNHEY and CDR2 is SMNVEV (reference sequence). The CDR3 loop spans 9 amino acids. The CDR3 sequence is CATGNEQYF. The CDR3 nucleotides read TGTGCCACGGGTAACGAGCAGTACTTC.

J is TRBJ1-1 and V is TRBV27; the match to TRBD1 covers 10 bases. The CDR3 extends over 14 amino acids. Per the germline V gene, CDR1 is MNHEY and CDR2 is SMNVEV (reference sequence). V shed 3 bases, J shed 7 bases, and the junction held 5 bases outside the gene matches. CDR3 nucleotide sequence: TGTGCCAGCAGTTTTCGGACAGGGGGGAGTGAAGCTTTCTTT. Amino acids: CASSFRTGGSEAFF.

The CDR3 is CASSLSSQGAVDEQYF. In DNA form, the CDR3 reads TGCGCCAGCAGCTTGTCTTCGCAGGGGGCGGTGGACGAGCAGTACTTC. The V call is TRBV5-1, the J call TRBJ2-7, with 8 bases lining up with TRBD1. Germline V gives CDR1 SGHRS, CDR2 YFSETQ. The junction had 11 bases not matched to a gene; V was cut back by 1 base and J by 5 bases. This CDR3 has 16 amino acids.

The gene calls are TRBV5-1 and TRBJ2-1; 8 bases fit TRBD2. The CDR3 spans 14 residues. V dropped 4 bases and J dropped 10; count of bases not matched to a gene: 10. Germline lookup yields CDR1 SGHRS and CDR2 YFSETQ. The CDR3 protein is CASSILADFREQFF. CDR3 nucleotide sequence: TGCGCCAGCAGCATACTAGCGGACTTTAGGGAGCAGTTCTTC.

This clonotype was detected only once. One end of the junction is discordant with germline, which a read error may explain. The CDR3 nucleotides read TGCGTCAGCAGCCAAGATGGGGTAGCTGGGGCCAACGTCCTGACTTTC. It specifies CVSSQDGVAGANVLTF. The chain carries TRBV4-3 and TRBJ2-6; no clear D. This CDR3 is built from 16 residues. CDR1 is LGHNA, CDR2 YSLEER, per germline.

The chain employs TRBV5-5 and TRBJ2-1; TRBD1 aligns across 10 bases. Gene TRBJ2-7 matches the end of the DNA better, so the J call may be wrong. Germline CDR1 SGHKS, CDR2 YYEKEE (reference sequence). The CDR3 sequence is 14 residues long. CDR3 in DNA: TGTGCCAGCAGGGGCGGGGACAGGGGCTACGAGCAGTACTTC. The encoded protein is CASRGGDRGYEQYF.